These 9 T cell receptor beta chains came from one sample sequenced in a study of CXCR3-negative and CXCR3-positive naive CD8 T cells. General study findings and limits: The study found more hydrophobic TRB CDR3s in CXCR3-positive naive cells than in CXCR3-negative naive cells.

The libraries of TRB cDNA were prepared using 5' RACE with UMI labels. TCRdb derives one entry per CDR3 protein from the 5' RACE reads, leaving out DNA. Its clone listing holds 60,000 to 70,000 distinct CDR3 sequences. These receptors are not linked to any known antigen. The sample taken for sequencing was naive CXCR3+ CD8+ T cells from blood. Subset in this sample: CD45RO-CCR7+CD27+CD95- naive CD8+ T cells expressing CXCR3 (TNR3+). These receptors were taken from a human donor in good health. Some clones in this sample may be carry-over from other donors' samples.

The chain joins TRBV20-1 to TRBJ2-5; TCRdb gives TRBD1 as the D gene, but with no DNA this cannot be confirmed. Germline CDR1 reads DFQATT; CDR2 reads SNEGSKA (reference sequence). The CDR3 is 15 residues long. The CDR3 is CSARVERGLQETQYF.

The chain couples TRBV6-2 or TRBV6-3 to TRBJ1-1; TCRdb outputs TRBD1, but without DNA this stays unchecked. The CDR3 has 14 amino acids. CDR1 and CDR2 from the germline V gene are MNHEY and SVGEGT. This CDR3 reads CASSSSGGWTEAFF.

The gene calls are TRBV3-1 and TRBJ2-3; TCRdb picks TRBD2, but there is no DNA to check that call. The germline gives CDR1 LGHDT, CDR2 YNNKEL (reference sequence). This CDR3 has 17 amino acids. The CDR3 here is CASSQGTSGGAPDTQYF.

The chain couples TRBV5-4 to TRBJ2-3; with no DNA, the TCRdb D assignment of TRBD1 cannot be verified. The CDR3 is 16 amino acids. Per germline, CDR1 SGHNT and CDR2 YYREEE (reference sequence). The CDR3 is CASSLEGDRGTDTQYF.

The chain combines TRBV15 with TRBJ2-5; checking the TCRdb D call of TRBD1 is not possible without DNA. The CDR3 totals 16 residues. CDR1 and CDR2 (germline): LNHNV, YYDKDF (reference sequence). CDR3 residues: CATSTPGGSQRETQYF.

V and J are TRBV11-2 and TRBJ2-3. Germline V gives CDR1 SGHAT, CDR2 FQNNGV. This CDR3 has 16 residues. The chain's CDR3 is CASSLSRLSDTDTQYF.

This chain uses TRBV6-1 with TRBJ2-1; TCRdb lists TRBD2, though no DNA is available to test this call. This CDR3 region has 15 residues. Per the germline V gene, CDR1 is MNHNS and CDR2 is SASEGT. The CDR3 spells CASRPLLVTDNEQFF.

The genes are TRBV14 and TRBJ1-1. Germline values: CDR1 SGHDN, CDR2 FVKESK. The CDR3 loop spans 11 amino acids. This CDR3 reads CASSRSTEAFF.

CDR3 protein: CSARDPGQGITEQYF. The gene calls are TRBV20-1 and TRBJ2-7; TCRdb outputs TRBD1, but without DNA this stays unchecked. CDR3 length: 15 residues. Germline CDR1 reads DFQATT; CDR2 reads SNEGSKA (reference sequence).